A selection of T cell receptor beta chains follows, all from one sample in a study of vaccination effects on CD4 cells after COVID-19. The table came from immunoSEQ multiplex PCR; TCRdb's copy has only in-frame clones and leaves some out. The table lists roughly 63,000 clones, over 70% of them singletons. The antigens these receptors bind are not known. Sequencing used CD4+ T cells from PBMCs cultured with SARS-CoV-2 spike peptides, obtained before COVID-19 vaccination. These receptors came from a human donor who received a COVID-19 vaccine. CDR3s include the opening cysteine and the closing phenylalanine or tryptophan. D genes are given only for firm matches. A row's size may be missing; if present it is once, few, many or a size class.

V: TRBV18
J: TRBJ2-1
size: -
D: -
DNA: TGTGCCAGCTCACCATCGGGATTCTCCTACAATGAGCAGTTCTTC
CDR3: CASSPSGFSYNEQFF

V: TRBV27
J: TRBJ1-5
size: -
D: TRBD1
DNA: TGTGCCAGCAGCCGTACAGGGGTCTGGGTCAATAGCAATCAGCCCCAGCATTTT
CDR3: CASSRTGVWVNSNQPQHF

V: TRBV20-1
J: TRBJ1-4
size: -
D: -
DNA: TGCAGTGCTAGTCGGGGGATAGGTGAAAAACTGTTTTTT
CDR3: CSASRGIGEKLFF

V: TRBV4-1
J: TRBJ2-1
size: -
D: -
DNA: TGCGCCAGCAGCTTCCGACAGGATGAGCAGTTCTTC
CDR3: CASSFRQDEQFF

V: TRBV6-5
J: TRBJ1-2
size: -
D: TRBD1
DNA: TGTGCCAGCAGCTACGACAGGGGGCATGGCTACACCTTC
CDR3: CASSYDRGHGYTF

V: TRBV28
J: TRBJ1-1
size: few
D: -
DNA: TGTGCCAGCAGTTTATTGCAGGGATCTAACACTGAAGCTTTCTTT
CDR3: CASSLLQGSNTEAFF

V: TRBV4-1
J: TRBJ1-5
size: -
D: TRBD1
DNA: TGCGCCAGCAGCCAAGAGGCTGGGACAGGGAAGCCCCAGCATTTT
CDR3: CASSQEAGTGKPQHF

V: TRBV10-3
J: TRBJ2-3
size: -
D: -
DNA: TGTGCCATCAGTGAGTCAAATGAGGATACGCAGTATTTT
CDR3: CAISESNEDTQYF

V: TRBV11-3
J: TRBJ2-5
size: -
D: -
DNA: TGTGCCAGCAGCTTTAAAACCTCGTGGAGGGGGCTAGGGGAGACCCAGTACTTC
CDR3: CASSFKTSWRGLGETQYF

V: TRBV30
J: TRBJ2-1
size: -
D: TRBD2
DNA: TGTGCCTGGAGTAGCGGGGGGGCCCAGAATGAGCAGTTCTTC
CDR3: CAWSSGGAQNEQFF

V: TRBV5-1
J: TRBJ2-4
size: -
D: -
DNA: TGCGCCAGCAGCTTGGGACACCCTAGCGCCCTTCAGTACTTC
CDR3: CASSLGHPSALQYF

V: TRBV5-1
J: TRBJ2-3
size: -
D: -
DNA: TGCGCCAGCAGCTTGGGGCAGGCGAGAGGAGATACGCAGTATTTT
CDR3: CASSLGQARGDTQYF

V: TRBV18
J: TRBJ2-2
size: few
D: -
DNA: TGTGCCAGCTCACCCAGGCTCTCGGCCGGGAACACCGGGGAGCTGTTTTTT
CDR3: CASSPRLSAGNTGELFF

V: TRBV7-6
J: TRBJ1-5
size: -
D: -
DNA: TGTGCCAGCAGTCAGCAGGTCTATCAGCCCCAGCATTTT
CDR3: CASSQQVYQPQHF

V: TRBV10-3
J: TRBJ2-5
size: few
D: -
DNA: TGTGCCATCAGTGAGTTCGACTTTGAGACCCAGTACTTC
CDR3: CAISEFDFETQYF

V: TRBV5-5
J: TRBJ1-2
size: -
D: -
DNA: TGTGCCAGCAGCTTCAGCTCCGTGGTCACTAACTATGGCTACACCTTC
CDR3: CASSFSSVVTNYGYTF

V: TRBV10-3
J: TRBJ1-6
size: -
D: -
DNA: TGTGCCATCAGTGAACTCCAGGGGAGCTCCTATAATTCACCCCTCCACTTT
CDR3: CAISELQGSSYNSPLHF

V: TRBV7-2
J: TRBJ1-2
size: once
D: -
DNA: TGTGCCAGCAGCTTAGCCCCCCAGGGTGACTATGGCTACACCTTC
CDR3: CASSLAPQGDYGYTF

V: TRBV19
J: TRBJ1-5
size: few
D: -
DNA: TGTGCCAGTAGTATACCCCCCAATCAGCCCCAGCATTTT
CDR3: CASSIPPNQPQHF

V: TRBV5-8
J: TRBJ2-3
size: -
D: -
DNA: TGTGCCAGCAGCTTGGGGGGCGTGACAGGCTTAAGTACAGATACGCAGTATTTT
CDR3: CASSLGGVTGLSTDTQYF

V: TRBV10-3
J: TRBJ2-2
size: few
D: TRBD2
DNA: TGTGCCATCAGTGAGTCCCAGCGGGGTAACACCGGGGAGCTGTTTTTT
CDR3: CAISESQRGNTGELFF

V: TRBV5-1
J: TRBJ1-2
size: -
D: -
DNA: TGCGCCAGCAGCTTGAACGGGAACTATGGCTACACCTTC
CDR3: CASSLNGNYGYTF

V: TRBV19
J: TRBJ2-4
size: -
D: -
DNA: TGTGCCAGTAGTACCCCCGGGACAAAAAACATTCAGTACTTC
CDR3: CASSTPGTKNIQYF

V: TRBV2
J: TRBJ1-5
size: -
D: TRBD1
DNA: TGTGCCAGCGTCCGGGACAGGGGTTATCAGCCCCAGCATTTT
CDR3: CASVRDRGYQPQHF

V: TRBV30
J: TRBJ1-1
size: once
D: -
DNA: TGTGCCTTCCTGACGGCGGGCACTGAAGCTTTCTTT
CDR3: CAFLTAGTEAFF

V: TRBV5-1
J: TRBJ2-1
size: -
D: TRBD1
DNA: TGCGCCAGCAGCAGGTCAACGGGGACAGGGAGGAATGAGCAGTTCTTC
CDR3: CASSRSTGTGRNEQFF

V: TRBV7-2
J: TRBJ2-2
size: -
D: TRBD1
DNA: TGTGCCAGCAGCCCGCAGACAGGGGGCTTTATTGTCGGCGGGGAGCTGTTTTTT
CDR3: CASSPQTGGFIVGGELFF

V: TRBV6-6
J: TRBJ1-2
size: few
D: TRBD1
DNA: TGTGCCAGCAGACGATCCGGGACAGGGGATGGGGATATCTATGGCTACACCTTC
CDR3: CASRRSGTGDGDIYGYTF

V: TRBV5-1
J: TRBJ2-2
size: -
D: -
DNA: TGCGCCAGCAGTTATATGGGGTCGAACACCGGGGAGCTGTTTTTT
CDR3: CASSYMGSNTGELFF

V: TRBV6-6
J: TRBJ1-2
size: -
D: TRBD1
DNA: TGTGCCAGCAGTCCGGGACAGGGGGGAAGAGTCTATGGCTACACCTTC
CDR3: CASSPGQGGRVYGYTF

V: TRBV30
J: TRBJ1-4
size: -
D: -
DNA: TGTGCCTGGAGCAGACAGCAAAATGAAAAACTGTTTTTT
CDR3: CAWSRQQNEKLFF

V: TRBV5-3
J: TRBJ1-2
size: few
D: -
DNA: TGTGCCAGAAGCTTGGACCCGCCCTATGGCTACACCTTC
CDR3: CARSLDPPYGYTF

V: TRBV7-2
J: TRBJ1-3
size: -
D: -
DNA: TGTGCCAGCAGCTTAAGGGATAGCTCTGGAAACACCATATATTTT
CDR3: CASSLRDSSGNTIYF

V: TRBV5-1
J: TRBJ1-3
size: -
D: -
DNA: TGCGCCAGCAGTTGGGACTCTAGCTCTGGAAACACCATATATTTT
CDR3: CASSWDSSSGNTIYF

V: TRBV5-1
J: TRBJ1-2
size: -
D: -
DNA: TGCGCCAGCAGCTCAGGTCCCACGATTGGATACACCTTC
CDR3: CASSSGPTIGYTF

V: TRBV12-3/TRBV12-4
J: TRBJ2-3
size: -
D: -
DNA: TGTGCCAGCAACCAGGGTATAAATACGCAGTATTTT
CDR3: CASNQGINTQYF

V: TRBV4-1
J: TRBJ1-5
size: -
D: -
DNA: TGCGCCAGCAGCCAAGATCACAGGGATGATCAGCCCCAGCATTTT
CDR3: CASSQDHRDDQPQHF

V: TRBV27
J: TRBJ1-5
size: -
D: TRBD1
DNA: TGTGCCAGCAGACAGGGGGTTCATCAGCCCCAGCATTTT
CDR3: CASRQGVHQPQHF

V: TRBV3-1/TRBV3-2
J: TRBJ1-5
size: -
D: -
DNA: TGTGCCAGCAGCCAGAAAAGGGAAGAGAGACAGCCCCAGCATTTT
CDR3: CASSQKREERQPQHF

V: TRBV2
J: TRBJ1-2
size: -
D: -
DNA: TGTGCCAGCACGAATCTGGACGGCTATGGCTACACCTTC
CDR3: CASTNLDGYGYTF

V: TRBV6-2/TRBV6-3
J: TRBJ2-1
size: -
D: TRBD1
DNA: TGTGCCAGCAGTACCACCGGGACAGCCAACAATGAGCAGTTCTTC
CDR3: CASSTTGTANNEQFF

V: TRBV7-7
J: TRBJ2-5
size: -
D: -
DNA: TGTGCCAGCAGCTTAGGGGGGACTGTTGGAGAGACCCAGTACTTC
CDR3: CASSLGGTVGETQYF

V: TRBV4-1
J: TRBJ1-5
size: -
D: -
DNA: TGCGCCAGCAGCCAAGAATTCAGGGCAGGGCAGCCCCAGCATTTT
CDR3: CASSQEFRAGQPQHF

V: TRBV20-1
J: TRBJ1-1
size: few
D: -
DNA: TGCAGTGCTAGAGTGGCATACGAAGCTTTCTTT
CDR3: CSARVAYEAFF

V: TRBV4-1
J: TRBJ2-1
size: once
D: TRBD2
DNA: TGCGCCAGCAGCCAAGTACTAGCGGGGGCGGGGAATGAGCAGTTCTTC
CDR3: CASSQVLAGAGNEQFF

V: TRBV13
J: TRBJ2-5
size: -
D: -
DNA: TGTGCCAGCAGCTTAATATTCGGGGAGACCCAGTACTTC
CDR3: CASSLIFGETQYF

V: TRBV3-1/TRBV3-2
J: TRBJ2-5
size: -
D: TRBD2
DNA: TGTGCCAGCAGCCTCATCGGGGGGGAGGAGACCCAGTACTTC
CDR3: CASSLIGGEETQYF

V: TRBV6-5
J: TRBJ2-1
size: -
D: -
DNA: TGTGCCAGCAAGGGAAATGTCGCCTACAATGAGCAGTTCTTC
CDR3: CASKGNVAYNEQFF